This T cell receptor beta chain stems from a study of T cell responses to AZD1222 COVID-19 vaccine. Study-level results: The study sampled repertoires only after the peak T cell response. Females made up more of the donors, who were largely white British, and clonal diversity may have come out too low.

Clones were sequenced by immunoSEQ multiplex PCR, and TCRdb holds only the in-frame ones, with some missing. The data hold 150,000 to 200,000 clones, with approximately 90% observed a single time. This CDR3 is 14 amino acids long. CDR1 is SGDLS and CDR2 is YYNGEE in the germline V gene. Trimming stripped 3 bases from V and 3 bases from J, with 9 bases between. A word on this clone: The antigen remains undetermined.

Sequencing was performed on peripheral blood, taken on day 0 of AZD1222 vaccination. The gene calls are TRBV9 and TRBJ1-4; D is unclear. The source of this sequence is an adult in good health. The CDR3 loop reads CASSGTAANEKLFF. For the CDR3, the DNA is TGTGCCAGCAGCGGAACAGCGGCTAATGAAAAACTGTTTTTT.